What follows describes a single TCR beta chain. Its antigen is not known. J lost 0 bases, V lost 4 bases, and 6 bases had no gene match. Germline CDR1 reads LNHDA; CDR2 reads SQIVND (reference sequence). This CDR3 contains 16 residues. The PCR made use of 60 Vbeta and 13 Jbeta primers. Here immunoSEQ multiplex PCR was the method, and the copy in TCRdb shows in-frame clones only, minus some. This table holds 150,000 to 200,000 clones. The source of the sample is a study of cytomegalovirus exposure and HLA in healthy donors. Study-level findings and limits: In a later analysis, productive TCRs from donors in an Asian-associated ancestry cluster reportedly carried fewer N-insertions than the cohort mean.

This chain connects TRBV19 to TRBJ1-3; 7 positions agree with TRBD1. The receptor's source is a man aged 30 to 39 in good health and CMV-seronegative. The sequencing input was PBMCs. DNA for the CDR3: TGTGCCAGTAGTACTAGAGGGACAGACTCTGGAAACACCATATATTTT. Translated, it gives CASSTRGTDSGNTIYF.